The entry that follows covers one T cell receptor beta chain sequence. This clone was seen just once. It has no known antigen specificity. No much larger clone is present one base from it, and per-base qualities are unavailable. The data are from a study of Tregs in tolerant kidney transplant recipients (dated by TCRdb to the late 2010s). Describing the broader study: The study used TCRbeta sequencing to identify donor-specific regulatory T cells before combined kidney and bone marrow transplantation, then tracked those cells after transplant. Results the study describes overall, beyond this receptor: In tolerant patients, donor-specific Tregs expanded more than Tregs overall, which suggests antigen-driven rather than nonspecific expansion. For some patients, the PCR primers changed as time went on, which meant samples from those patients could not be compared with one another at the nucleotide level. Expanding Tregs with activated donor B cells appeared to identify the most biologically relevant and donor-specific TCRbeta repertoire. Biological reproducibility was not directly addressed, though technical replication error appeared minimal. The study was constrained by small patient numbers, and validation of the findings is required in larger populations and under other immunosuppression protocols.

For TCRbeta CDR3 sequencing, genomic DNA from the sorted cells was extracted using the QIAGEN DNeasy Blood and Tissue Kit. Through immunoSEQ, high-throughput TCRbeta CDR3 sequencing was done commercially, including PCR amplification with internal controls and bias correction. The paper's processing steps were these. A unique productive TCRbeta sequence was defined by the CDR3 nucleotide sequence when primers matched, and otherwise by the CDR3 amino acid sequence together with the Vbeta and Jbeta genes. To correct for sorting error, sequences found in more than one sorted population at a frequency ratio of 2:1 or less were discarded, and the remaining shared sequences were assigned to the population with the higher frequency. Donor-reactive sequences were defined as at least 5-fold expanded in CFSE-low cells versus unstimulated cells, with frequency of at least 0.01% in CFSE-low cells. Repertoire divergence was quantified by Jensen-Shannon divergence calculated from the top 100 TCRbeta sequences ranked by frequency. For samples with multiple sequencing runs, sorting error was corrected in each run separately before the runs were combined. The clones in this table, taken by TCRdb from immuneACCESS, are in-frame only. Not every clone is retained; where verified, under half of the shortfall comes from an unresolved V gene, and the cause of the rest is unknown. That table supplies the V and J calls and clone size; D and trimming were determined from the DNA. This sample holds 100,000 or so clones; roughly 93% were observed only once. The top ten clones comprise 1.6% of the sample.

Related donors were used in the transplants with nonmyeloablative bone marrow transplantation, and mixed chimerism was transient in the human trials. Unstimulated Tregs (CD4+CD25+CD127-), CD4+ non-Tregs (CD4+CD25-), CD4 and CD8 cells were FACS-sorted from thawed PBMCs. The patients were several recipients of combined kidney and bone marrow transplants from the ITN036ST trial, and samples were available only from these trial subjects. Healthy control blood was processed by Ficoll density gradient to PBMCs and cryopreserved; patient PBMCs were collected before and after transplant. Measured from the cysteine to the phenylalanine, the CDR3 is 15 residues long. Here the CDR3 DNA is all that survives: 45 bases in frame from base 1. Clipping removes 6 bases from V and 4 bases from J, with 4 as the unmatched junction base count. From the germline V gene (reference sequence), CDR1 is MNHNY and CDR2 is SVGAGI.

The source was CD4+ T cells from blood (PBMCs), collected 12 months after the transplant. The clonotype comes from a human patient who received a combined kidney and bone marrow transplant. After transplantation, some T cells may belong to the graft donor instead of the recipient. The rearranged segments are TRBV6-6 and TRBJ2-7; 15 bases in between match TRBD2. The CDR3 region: CASSRTSGGVYEQYF. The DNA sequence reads TGTGCCAGCAGCCGGACTAGCGGGGGGGTATACGAGCAGTACTTC.